Presented here are 16 T cell receptor beta chains from one specimen sequenced in a study of cytomegalovirus exposure and HLA in healthy donors. This table comes from immunoSEQ multiplex PCR, and its TCRdb copy is limited to in-frame clones, with some not included. The sample shows 150,000 to 200,000 clones, about nine tenths of them seen only once. The sequencing sample was made of PBMCs. Receptors were obtained from a man aged 18 to 30 in good health and CMV-seropositive.

Of note for this clone: Other DNA sequences from this sample encode an identical CDR3 as well. The chain links TRBV11-2 to TRBJ1-5; 7 bases are shared with TRBD1. Per the germline V gene, CDR1 is SGHAT and CDR2 is FQNNGV. There are 14 residues in the CDR3. V lost 5 bases, J lost 7 bases, and 8 bases stayed unmatched. This CDR3 is CASSPRTGGQPQHF. The CDR3 DNA is TGTGCCAGCAGCCCCCGGACAGGAGGCCAGCCCCAGCATTTT.

Notes on this clone: The junction departs from the called germline gene at one end, perhaps through a read error. This sequence joins TRBV7-7 and TRBJ2-5; unclear D gene. CDR3 size: 13 residues. Germline V gene lookup returns CDR1 SSHAT and CDR2 FNYEAQ (reference sequence). Written as DNA, the CDR3 is TGTGCTAGCAGCCCGAGCTCCGTTGAGACCCAGTACTTC. Translating it yields CASSPSSVETQYF.

This clone was detected once. This sequence joins TRBV27 and TRBJ2-3; TRBD2 matches at 7 bases. This CDR3 spans 15 amino acids. Germline trimming cut 5 bases from V and 2 bases from J; bases unmatched to any gene: 7. CDR1 and CDR2 (germline): MNHEY, SMNVEV (reference sequence). CDR3 amino acids: CASSPSGLPTDTQYF. CDR3 bases: TGTGCCAGCAGTCCATCGGGACTACCCACAGATACGCAGTATTTT.

Only a few counts were recorded for this clone. The chain carries TRBV4-3 and TRBJ2-1, with 7 nucleotides matching TRBD2. The CDR3 runs 14 residues. Per the germline V gene, CDR1 is LGHNA and CDR2 is YSLEER. J gave up 5 bases and V 4 bases, and 5 bases lay outside the gene matches. The CDR3: CASSRGLADNEQFF. In DNA form, the CDR3 reads TGCGCCAGCAGCCGTGGGCTAGCGGACAATGAGCAGTTCTTC.

The chain links TRBV28 to TRBJ2-1; tentative D call: TRBD2 (6 bases). The V gene's germline CDR1 is MDHEN and CDR2 SYDVKM. This CDR3 contains 16 residues. V shed 1 base and J shed 4 bases, with 14 bases lying between them. Written as DNA, the CDR3 is TGTGCCAGCAGTTTATCCTCTTGGGGGACTTACAATGAGCAGTTCTTC. This translates into CASSLSSWGTYNEQFF. The whole variable domain, filled in from reference TRBV28 and TRBJ2-1, reads DVKVTQSSRYLVKRTGEKVFLECVQDMDHENMFWYRQDPGLGLRLIYFSYDVKMKEKGDIPEGYSVSREKKERFSLILESASTNQTSMYLCASSLSSWGTYNEQFFGPGTRLTVL.

This sequence joins TRBV5-6 and TRBJ2-4; possible D gene TRBD2, 5 bases. The ends were cut back, 3 bases at V and 0 bases at J, with 19 bases in the middle. Germline CDR1 is SGHDT and CDR2 is YYEEEE. The CDR3 runs to 18 residues. This CDR3 is CASSSAVGLALAKNIQYF. The DNA for the CDR3 is TGTGCCAGCAGCTCAGCCGTCGGACTGGCTTTAGCCAAAAACATTCAGTACTTC.

This clone was detected a few times. The genes are TRBV27 and TRBJ1-2; 8 positions match TRBD1. Per germline, CDR1 MNHEY and CDR2 SMNVEV (reference sequence). CDR3 length: 15 amino acids. Trimming removed 10 bases from V and 7 bases from J; junction bases left unmatched: 17. In DNA, the CDR3 is TGTGCCACCAGCCGCCAGGGGGCGCAATTATCTGGCTACACCTTC. Translating it yields CATSRQGAQLSGYTF.

The J gene is TRBJ2-1, the V gene TRBV7-8; the match to TRBD1 covers 10 bases. CDR1 and CDR2 from the germline V gene are SGHVS and FQNEAQ. J gave up 10 bases and V 5 bases, and 11 bases lay outside the gene matches. There are 15 residues in the CDR3. The CDR3 is CASSPGTGDLREQFF. The CDR3 DNA follows: TGTGCCAGCAGCCCAGGGACAGGGGACCTCAGGGAGCAGTTCTTC.

The V gene is TRBV4-3, the J gene TRBJ2-7; D ambiguous. Germline CDR1 reads LGHNA; CDR2 reads YSLEER. The CDR3 loop spans 14 amino acids. The V end was cut by 0 bases, the J end by 3 bases, with 9 bases between. CDR3 protein: CASSQDRSSYEQYF. For the CDR3, the DNA is TGCGCCAGCAGCCAAGATCGATCGAGCTACGAGCAGTACTTC.

V is TRBV7-3 and J is TRBJ1-1; D is undetermined. Trimming took off 6 bases at V and 1 base at J, with 12 bases between the two ends. The CDR3 covers 14 residues. From germline, CDR1 is SGHTA and CDR2 FQGTGA. As DNA, the CDR3 is TGTGCCAGCAGAGCAGACGGGAGGAACACTGAAGCTTTCTTT. Translating gives CASRADGRNTEAFF.

V gene TRBV5-1 combines with J gene TRBJ1-2, with TRBD1 identical over 7 bases. This CDR3 contains 13 residues. V trimming: 5 bases; J trimming: 4 bases; junction bases outside the gene matches: 5. The V gene's germline CDR1 is SGHRS and CDR2 YFSETQ. This CDR3 reads CASRTGQIYGYTF. The DNA of the CDR3 is TGCGCCAGCAGAACGGGACAGATCTATGGCTACACCTTC.

This rearrangement joins TRBV27 to TRBJ2-6; D uncertain. Germline V CDR1 and CDR2: MNHEY, SMNVEV (reference sequence). V was shortened by 7 bases and J by 0 bases, with 7 bases between the two germline ends. The CDR3 covers 14 residues. CDR3 nucleotides: TGTGCCAGCACAACAAACTCTGGGGCCAACGTCCTGACTTTC. It specifies CASTTNSGANVLTF.

The J gene is TRBJ2-7, the V gene TRBV7-9; D possibly corresponds to TRBD1 (6 bases). Trimming stripped 1 base from V and 1 base from J, with 8 bases between. The length of the CDR3 is 14 residues. From germline, CDR1 is SEHNR and CDR2 FQNEAQ (reference sequence). CDR3 DNA sequence: TGTGCCAGCAGCTTAGGGGGACAATCCTACGAGCAGTACTTC. Encoded protein: CASSLGGQSYEQYF.

V is TRBV6-5 and J is TRBJ2-3, with 7 bases lining up with TRBD1. After removal of 2 bases from V and 4 bases from J, the junction contained 9 bases not matched to a gene. The CDR3 extends over 16 amino acids. Germline V CDR1 and CDR2: MNHEY, SVGAGI. CDR3 in DNA: TGTGCCAGCAGTTACAAGGGGGCGAACTTACCAGATACGCAGTATTTT. It yields the protein CASSYKGANLPDTQYF.

The chain links TRBV27 to TRBJ2-1, with TRBD2 matching 7 bases. The trim removed 2 bases at V and 1 base at J, leaving 2 bases unmatched. Per the germline V gene, CDR1 is MNHEY and CDR2 is SMNVEV (reference sequence). The CDR3 runs 15 residues. The CDR3 DNA reads TGTGCCAGCAGTTTAGCGGGAGCGTCCTACAATGAGCAGTTCTTC. Residues: CASSLAGASYNEQFF.

The chain links TRBV2 to TRBJ2-7; D perhaps matches TRBD1 (5 bases). This CDR3 is 11 amino acids long. Deletions cut 6 bases from V and 3 bases from J, with 6 bases between. Germline CDR1 and CDR2: SNHLY and FYNNEI. CDR3 bases: TGTGCCAGCAGCCAGGGCTACGAGCAGTACTTC. Its protein is CASSQGYEQYF. Using reference TRBV2 and TRBJ2-7 for the parts outside the CDR3, the full variable domain is EPEVTQTPSHQVTQMGQEVILRCVPISNHLYFYWYRQILGQKVEFLVSFYNNEISEKSEIFDDQFSVERPDGSNFTLKIRSTKLEDSAMYFCASSQGYEQYFGPGTRLTVT.